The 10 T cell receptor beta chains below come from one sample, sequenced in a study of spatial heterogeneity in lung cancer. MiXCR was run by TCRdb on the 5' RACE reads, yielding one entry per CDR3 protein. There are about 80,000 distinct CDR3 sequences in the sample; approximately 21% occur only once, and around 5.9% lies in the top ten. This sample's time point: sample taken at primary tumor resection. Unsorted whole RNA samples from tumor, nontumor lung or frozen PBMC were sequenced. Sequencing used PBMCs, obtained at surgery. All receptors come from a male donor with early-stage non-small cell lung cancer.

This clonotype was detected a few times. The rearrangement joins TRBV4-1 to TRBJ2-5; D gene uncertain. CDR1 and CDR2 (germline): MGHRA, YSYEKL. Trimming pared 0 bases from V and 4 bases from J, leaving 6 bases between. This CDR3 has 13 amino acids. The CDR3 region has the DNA TGCGCCAGCAGCCAAGATTGGGGAGAGACCCAGTACTTC. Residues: CASSQDWGETQYF.

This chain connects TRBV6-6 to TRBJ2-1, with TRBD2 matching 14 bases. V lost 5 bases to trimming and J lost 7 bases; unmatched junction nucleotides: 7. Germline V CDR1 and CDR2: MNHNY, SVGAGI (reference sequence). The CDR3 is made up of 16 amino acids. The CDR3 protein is CASSPTSGGALNEQFF. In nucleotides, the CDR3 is TGTGCCAGCAGTCCGACTAGCGGGGGGGCTTTAAATGAGCAGTTCTTC.

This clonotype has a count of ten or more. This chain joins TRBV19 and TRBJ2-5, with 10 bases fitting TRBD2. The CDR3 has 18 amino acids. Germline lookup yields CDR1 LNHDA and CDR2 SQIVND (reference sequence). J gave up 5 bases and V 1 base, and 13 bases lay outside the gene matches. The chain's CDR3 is CASSIAGASGGVLETQYF. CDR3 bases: TGTGCCAGTAGTATAGCGGGTGCTAGCGGGGGCGTTCTGGAGACCCAGTACTTC. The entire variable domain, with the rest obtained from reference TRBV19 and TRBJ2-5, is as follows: DGGITQSPKYLFRKEGQNVTLSCEQNLNHDAMYWYRQDPGQGLRLIYYSQIVNDFQKGDIAEGYSVSREKKESFPLTVTSAQKNPTAFYLCASSIAGASGGVLETQYFGPGTRLLVL.

The CDR3 region is CASSQERASSYEQYF. The CDR3 DNA sequence: TGTGCCAGCAGCCAAGAGCGAGCGTCCTCCTACGAGCAGTACTTC. This chain links TRBV3-1 with TRBJ2-7; no clear D. The V and J ends lost 0 bases and 0 bases respectively, with 9 bases between them. Germline assignment: CDR1 LGHDT and CDR2 YNNKEL (reference sequence). This CDR3 is built from 15 residues.

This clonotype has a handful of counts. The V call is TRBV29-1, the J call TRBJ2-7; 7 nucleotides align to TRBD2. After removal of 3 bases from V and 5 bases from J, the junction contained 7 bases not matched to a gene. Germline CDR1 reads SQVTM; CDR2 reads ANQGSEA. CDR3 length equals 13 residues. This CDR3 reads CSVDRLAVDEQYF. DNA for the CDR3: TGCAGCGTTGATCGCCTAGCGGTAGACGAGCAGTACTTC.

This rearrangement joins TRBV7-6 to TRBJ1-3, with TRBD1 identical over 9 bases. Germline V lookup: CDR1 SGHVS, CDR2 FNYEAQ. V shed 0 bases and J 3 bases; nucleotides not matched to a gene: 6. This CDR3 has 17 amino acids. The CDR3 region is CASSLAGGTGFGNTIYF. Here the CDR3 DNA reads TGTGCCAGCAGCTTAGCTGGCGGGACAGGGTTTGGAAACACCATATATTTT. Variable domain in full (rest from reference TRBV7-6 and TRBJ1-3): GAGVSQSPRYKVTKRGQDVALRCDPISGHVSLYWYRQALGQGPEFLTYFNYEAQQDKSGLPNDRFSAERPEGSISTLTIQRTEQRDSAMYRCASSLAGGTGFGNTIYFGEGSWLTVV.

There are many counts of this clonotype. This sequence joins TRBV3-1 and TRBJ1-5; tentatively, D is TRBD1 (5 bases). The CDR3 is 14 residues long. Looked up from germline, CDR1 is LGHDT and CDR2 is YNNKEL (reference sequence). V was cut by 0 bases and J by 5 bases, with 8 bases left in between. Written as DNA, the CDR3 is TGTGCCAGCAGCCAAGATATGGGGGATCAGCCCCAGCATTTT. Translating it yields CASSQDMGDQPQHF. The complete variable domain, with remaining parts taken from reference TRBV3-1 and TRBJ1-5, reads DTAVSQTPKYLVTQMGNDKSIKCEQNLGHDTMYWYKQDSKKFLKIMFSYNNKELIINETVPNRFSPKSPDKAHLNLHINSLELGDSAVYFCASSQDMGDQPQHFGDGTRLSIL.

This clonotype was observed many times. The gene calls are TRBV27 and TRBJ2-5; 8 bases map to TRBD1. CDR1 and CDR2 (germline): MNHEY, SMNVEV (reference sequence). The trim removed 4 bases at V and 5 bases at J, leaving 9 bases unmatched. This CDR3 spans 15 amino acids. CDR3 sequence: CASSSGQGGPETQYF. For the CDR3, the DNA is TGTGCCAGCAGTTCCGGACAGGGAGGTCCGGAGACCCAGTACTTC.

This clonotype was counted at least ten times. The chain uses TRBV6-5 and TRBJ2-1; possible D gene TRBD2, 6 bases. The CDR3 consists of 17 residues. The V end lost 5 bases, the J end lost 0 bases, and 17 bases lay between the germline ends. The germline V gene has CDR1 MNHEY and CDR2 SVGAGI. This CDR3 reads CASSRDFAASSYNEQFF. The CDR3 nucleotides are TGTGCCAGCAGTCGGGACTTCGCCGCTAGCTCCTACAATGAGCAGTTCTTC.

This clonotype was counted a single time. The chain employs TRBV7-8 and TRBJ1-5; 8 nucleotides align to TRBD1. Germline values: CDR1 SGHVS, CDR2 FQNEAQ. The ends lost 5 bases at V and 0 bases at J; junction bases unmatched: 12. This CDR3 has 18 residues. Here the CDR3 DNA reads TGTGCCAGCAGCATGAGGCAGGGGGCGACGGATAGCAATCAGCCCCAGCATTTT. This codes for CASSMRQGATDSNQPQHF.